This TCR beta chain was captured by sequencing in a study of blood T cells in healthy people across ages. It was about 10 milliliters of peripheral blood that were drawn from each donor. Isolation per sample recovered at least 7 million PBMCs. This clonotype was observed a handful of times. A second PCR, run for roughly 7 to 11 cycles, used a sample-barcoded 5' primer plus a J-beta primer mix. Every cDNA molecule carried a tag from a template-switch adaptor bearing 12 random nucleotides. Sequencing yielded, for each sample, at least 3 million paired-end reads carrying CDR3. From the 5' RACE reads, TCRdb called clonotypes with MiXCR, one entry per CDR3 protein. The sample records around 1.5 million distinct CDR3 sequences, 55% to 75% being singletons. Per germline, CDR1 DFQATT and CDR2 SNEGSKA (reference sequence). The CDR3 runs to 20 residues. V lost 0 bases to trimming and J lost 0 bases, with 24 bases between them.

The chain joins TRBV20-1 to TRBJ2-1, with a possible D match to TRBD2 (7 bases). Sequencing was performed on blood. The clonotype originates from a man between 18 and 29 years old in good health. CDR3 DNA: TGCAGTGCTAGAGATTCGGCCCGAGTGGCGGGGGCGAGCTCCTACAATGAGCAGTTCTTC. Amino acid sequence: CSARDSARVAGASSYNEQFF.